One and the same sample provided the 20 T cell receptor beta chains below, sequenced in a study of metastatic and nonmetastatic thyroid tumors (dated by TCRdb to about 2020). None of the patients had been given any treatment before thyroid surgery. The method behind the library was PCR. Sequencing relied on an Illumina HiSeq 4000. In TCRdb, the public reads were trimmed at Q25 with fastp and aligned with MiXCR, with productive beta chains retained. Counted in this sample were about 28,000 clones; about 22% of them appeared once. The ten most abundant clones make up approximately 2.3% of the sample. The sample comprised blood. These receptors were obtained from a female donor with papillary thyroid cancer or a benign thyroid nodule (not recorded which). Some clones in this sample may be carry-over from other donors' samples.

This chain joins TRBV30 and TRBJ1-5; TRBD1 matches 8 bases. Germline V gives CDR1 GTSNPN, CDR2 SVGIG (reference sequence). J lost 7 bases, V lost 4 bases, and 9 bases had no gene match. CDR3 length equals 14 residues. Here the CDR3 reads CAWNRDRGGQPQHF. DNA for the CDR3: TGTGCCTGGAATCGCGACAGGGGAGGCCAGCCCCAGCATTTT. Full variable domain (missing parts from reference TRBV30 and TRBJ1-5): SQTIHQWPATLVQPVGSPLSLECTVEGTSNPNLYWYRQAAGRGLQLLFYSVGIGQISSEVPQNLSASRPQDRQFILSSKKLLLSDSGFYLCAWNRDRGGQPQHFGDGTRLSIL.

This clone has ten or more counts. This chain's CDR3 is CASTPFVQSEDTIYF. DNA for the CDR3: TGTGCCAGCACCCCGTTCGTCCAGTCGGAGGACACCATATATTTT. This rearrangement joins TRBV12-3 or TRBV12-4 to TRBJ1-3; D not certain. The ends were cut back, 7 bases at V and 8 bases at J, with 21 bases in the middle. The CDR3 spans 15 residues.

Many counts were recorded for this clone. J is TRBJ1-5 and V is TRBV3-1; D gene uncertain. CDR3 length: 16 residues. V was shortened by 0 bases and J by 2 bases, with 11 bases between the two germline ends. The V gene's germline CDR1 is LGHDT and CDR2 YNNKEL (reference sequence). The CDR3 sequence: CASSQDRGVGNQPQHF. The CDR3 DNA reads TGTGCCAGCAGCCAAGATCGAGGAGTAGGCAATCAGCCCCAGCATTTT.

This clone was recorded at least ten times. The rearrangement uses TRBV15 and TRBJ2-1; D unclear. There are 13 residues in the CDR3. The ends were cut back, 5 bases at V and 5 bases at J, with 10 bases in the middle. Germline-derived CDR1 and CDR2 are LNHNV and YYDKDF (reference sequence). CDR3 bases: TGTGCCACCAGCGATCTCCCCGACAATGAGCAGTTCTTC. Its protein is CATSDLPDNEQFF.

This clone is deemed medium-sized. J is TRBJ2-1 and V is TRBV27; D may be TRBD1 or TRBD2 (5 bases each). Germline lookup yields CDR1 MNHEY and CDR2 SMNVEV (reference sequence). V dropped 5 bases and J dropped 6 bases, with 14 bases sitting between them. CDR3 length: 14 residues. CDR3 protein: CASSGGPPPNEQFF. The DNA of the CDR3 is TGTGCCAGCAGTGGGGGACCTCCCCCCAATGAGCAGTTCTTC.

This clone was found many times. The CDR3 nucleotides are TGTGCCAGCAGCACGGGACAGGGGGCGGAGACCCAGTACTTC. This sequence encodes CASSTGQGAETQYF. V gene TRBV7-2 combines with J gene TRBJ2-5, with 12 nucleotides matching TRBD1. Per germline, CDR1 SGHTA and CDR2 FQGNSA. Trimming cost V 5 bases and J 5 bases; bases outside gene matches: 3. The CDR3 sequence is 14 residues long.

A few counts support this clone. The rearrangement links TRBV6-1 to TRBJ1-2, with a possible D match to TRBD1 (6 bases). CDR1 is MNHNS and CDR2 is SASEGT in the germline V gene. With 6 bases removed from V and 6 bases from J, the gap between germline ends came to 14 bases. This CDR3 region has 13 residues. The CDR3 protein is CASRARGENGYTF. The CDR3 nucleotides are TGTGCCAGCAGGGCCAGGGGAGAGAATGGCTACACCTTC.

Ten or more counts support this clone. The CDR3 DNA reads as TGTGCCAGCAGCTTGGCAGGGGGCTTAAACTATGGCTACACCTTC. This translates into CASSLAGGLNYGYTF. This sequence joins TRBV5-6 and TRBJ1-2, with 8 bases lining up with TRBD1. J lost 2 bases, V lost 0 bases, and 3 bases had no gene match. Germline V gene sequence: CDR1 SGHDT, CDR2 YYEEEE. The CDR3 is 15 amino acids.

This clone was seen a handful of times. One junction end does not reproduce the germline sequence, and a read error may be involved. The rearrangement joins TRBV11-2 to TRBJ2-1; TRBD2 aligns across 9 bases. Germline CDR1 SGHAT, CDR2 FQNNGV. This CDR3 has 16 residues. CDR3 sequence: CAISPLLPSGTAEQFF. The DNA for the CDR3 is TGTGCCATCAGCCCTCTGTTGCCTAGCGGGACGGCTGAGCAGTTCTTC.

This clone is labeled medium-sized. The V call is TRBV6-1, the J call TRBJ2-7; D is unclear. Trimming took 8 bases from V and 0 from J, leaving 11 bases between them. The length of the CDR3 is 13 residues. Germline V gives CDR1 MNHNS, CDR2 SASEGT. CDR3 residues: CASGKSPSYEQYF. The CDR3 DNA reads as TGTGCCAGCGGAAAAAGTCCCTCCTACGAGCAGTACTTC.

This clone was found many times. The V call is TRBV20-1, the J call TRBJ2-7, with D possibly being TRBD1 (5 bases). The CDR3 has 11 amino acids. V lost 7 bases and J 2 bases, leaving 9 bases between the germline ends. Germline loops: CDR1 DFQATT, CDR2 SNEGSKA (reference sequence). Here the CDR3 DNA reads TGCAGTGTTACAGGCCCCTACGAGCAGTACTTC. The encoded protein is CSVTGPYEQYF.

The chain links TRBV6-1 to TRBJ1-2; TRBD1 matches 8 bases. The CDR3 totals 15 residues. Trimming removed 6 bases from V and 2 bases from J; junction bases left unmatched: 8. Germline values: CDR1 MNHNS, CDR2 SASEGT. The CDR3 region has the DNA TGTGCCAGCAGAGTTGACAGGGGCGTAAACTATGGCTACACCTTC. Residues: CASRVDRGVNYGYTF.

The sample holds many counts of this clone. The V and J genes are TRBV25-1 and TRBJ2-2; 9 bases are a match to TRBD2. Per germline, CDR1 MGHDK and CDR2 SYGVNS. V shed 4 bases, J shed 0 bases, and the junction held 9 bases outside the gene matches. The CDR3 spans 18 residues. CDR3 sequence: CASSGRTSVGANTGELFF. The CDR3 nucleotides read TGTGCCAGCAGTGGGCGGACTAGCGTTGGCGCGAACACCGGGGAGCTGTTTTTT.

The sample holds one count of this clone. The junction departs from the called germline gene at one end, perhaps through a read error. The rearrangement joins TRBV24-1 to TRBJ2-2, with D possibly TRBD2 on 5 matching bases. This CDR3 comprises 12 residues. Germline CDR1 is KGHDR and CDR2 is SFDVKD. The CDR3 reads CAAAAASGELIF. CDR3 nucleotide sequence: TGTGCCGCCGCGGCCGCCTCCGGGGAGCTGATATTT.

Many counts were recorded for this clone. The chain carries TRBV19 and TRBJ2-7; 15 bases fit TRBD2. Germline CDR1 and CDR2: LNHDA and SQIVND (reference sequence). CDR3 length: 17 amino acids. V lost 3 bases, J lost 1 base, and 4 bases stayed unmatched. CDR3 DNA: TGTGCCAGTAGTATCGGACTAGCGGGAGGGAAATCCTACGAGCAGTACTTC. Protein sequence: CASSIGLAGGKSYEQYF.

This clone was recorded a few times. V gene TRBV6-1 combines with J gene TRBJ2-1; 10 bases are shared with TRBD2. The V gene's germline CDR1 is MNHNS and CDR2 SASEGT. The V and J ends lost 7 bases and 8 bases, in that order; junction bases with no gene match: 8. CDR3 size: 14 residues. This CDR3 reads CASIWTSGRDEQFF. The CDR3 bases are TGTGCCAGCATCTGGACTAGCGGAAGGGATGAGCAGTTCTTC.

CDR3 residues: CSPPPGGTDTQYF. The CDR3 DNA is TGCAGTCCCCCTCCCGGGGGCACAGATACGCAGTATTTT. The J gene is TRBJ2-3, the V gene TRBV20-1; possible D gene TRBD2, 5 bases. Trimming pared 8 bases from V and 1 base from J, leaving 13 bases between. The CDR3 length is 13 residues. Germline CDR1 and CDR2: DFQATT and SNEGSKA (reference sequence).

This chain uses TRBV24-1 with TRBJ2-1; D remains unclear. CDR1 KGHDR and CDR2 SFDVKD come from the germline V gene. The CDR3 contains 13 residues. Trimming took off 4 bases at V and 3 bases at J, with 6 bases between the two ends. The CDR3 DNA reads TGTGCCACCAGTGACCTCGACTACAATGAGCAGTTCTTC. This encodes CATSDLDYNEQFF.

This clone was detected many times. This chain joins TRBV28 and TRBJ2-1, with D maybe TRBD2 (5 bases). Germline assignment: CDR1 MDHEN and CDR2 SYDVKM. CDR3 length: 13 amino acids. V gave up 7 bases and J gave up 5 bases, with 12 bases separating them. CDR3 sequence reads: CASTERADNEQFF. In DNA, the CDR3 is TGTGCCAGCACCGAGAGGGCGGACAATGAGCAGTTCTTC. Drawing the rest from reference TRBV28 and TRBJ2-1, the complete variable domain is DVKVTQSSRYLVKRTGEKVFLECVQDMDHENMFWYRQDPGLGLRLIYFSYDVKMKEKGDIPEGYSVSREKKERFSLILESASTNQTSMYLCASTERADNEQFFGPGTRLTVL.

Many counts were recorded for this clone. Being one base from a much bigger clone, this may be a read error. J is TRBJ2-1 and V is TRBV18; possible D gene TRBD2, 5 bases. V lost 3 bases and J lost 2, with 8 bases in between. The CDR3 is made up of 14 amino acids. From germline, CDR1 is KGHSH and CDR2 LQKENI. The CDR3 DNA follows: TGTGCCAGCTCACCCGGCGGGCCCTACAATGAGCAGTTCTTC. It specifies CASSPGGPYNEQFF.